The T cell receptor beta chain described here comes from a study of Ad26.COV2.S vaccination and SARS-CoV-2 variants. Study-level points and caveats: People who got the vaccine or the placebo had similar non-spike TCR breadth.

This CDR3 contains 18 residues. Germline V gene lookup returns CDR1 SGHRS and CDR2 YFSETQ. V was clipped by 0 bases and J by 1 base; unmatched bases: 7. As regards this clone: No antigen is known for it.

Indicated treatment: approximately 18 received Ad26.COV2.S at low or high dose, single or two shots; about 5 received placebo; per-sample allocation not given. Day 63 after the first injection of vaccine or placebo was the sampling time. TCRdb keeps only in-frame clones here, not all; method: immunoSEQ multiplex PCR. The sample has 400,000 to 450,000 clones; about nine tenths are singletons. Material: peripheral blood, obtained in a trial of Ad26.COV2.S vaccine versus placebo. The sequence derives from a person between 18 and 65 years old who received the Ad26.COV2.S COVID-19 vaccine or a placebo. The chain has TRBV5-1 and TRBJ1-4, with 9 bases identical to TRBD1. The CDR3 loop is CASSLVGQGLGTNEKLFF. The CDR3 DNA follows: TGCGCCAGCAGCTTGGTGGGACAGGGCTTAGGAACTAATGAAAAACTGTTTTTT.